A single sample is the source of the 2 T cell receptor beta chains below, sequenced in a study of cytomegalovirus exposure and HLA in healthy donors. TCRdb's table, derived via immunoSEQ multiplex PCR, lists solely in-frame clones and lacks some. The sample has roughly 190,000 clones; around 88% are singletons. Sequenced sample: PBMCs. The receptor set was obtained from a woman aged 18-29 years in good health and CMV-seronegative.

The chain has TRBV7-7 and TRBJ2-1, with D possibly being TRBD2 (7 bases). Per germline, CDR1 SSHAT and CDR2 FNYEAQ (reference sequence). CDR3 length: 14 amino acids. Trimming pared 5 bases from V and 9 bases from J, leaving 17 bases between. The chain's CDR3 is CASSATPGGGEQFF. CDR3 sequence (DNA): TGTGCCAGCAGCGCAACCCCGGGGGGCGGTGAGCAGTTCTTC.

The V call is TRBV9, the J call TRBJ2-5; a possible D gene is TRBD2 (6 bases). The germline V gene has CDR1 SGDLS and CDR2 YYNGEE. This CDR3 comprises 14 residues. Trimming took 0 bases from V and 5 from J, leaving 11 bases between them. The CDR3 protein is CASSVEVAEETQYF. CDR3 sequence (DNA): TGTGCCAGCAGCGTAGAGGTAGCGGAGGAGACCCAGTACTTC.